This T cell receptor (beta chain) stems from a study of vaccination and CD4 T cells after COVID-19. Study information: Six males and four females, two of them Hispanic, were enrolled as convalescents.

The CDR3 sequence is 18 residues long. Unmatched junction bases numbered 12, after V lost 3 bases and J lost 4 bases. CDR1 and CDR2 from the germline V gene are LNHNV and YYDKDF (reference sequence). The treatment here: approximately 9-day PBMC culture with coronavirus spike peptide pools or control peptides (ViraFEST assay). The authors replaced half the medium with fresh IL-2 medium on days 3 and 7. Notes on this clonotype: Its antigen is not identified.

The study sequenced cultured CD4+ T cell DNA using the Oncomine TCR Beta short-read assay. TCRdb re-called the PCR reads with MiXCR, one entry per CDR3 protein. The repertoire holds 10,000 or so distinct CDR3 sequences, under 75% seen once, with about a quarter in the top ten. The chain carries TRBV15 and TRBJ2-5; TRBD1 aligns across 12 bases. This TCR came from a human donor who had recovered from COVID-19. The sample comprised CD4+ T cells from blood, cultured in vitro. The CDR3 protein is CATSRGDRGPKGGETQYF. The CDR3 nucleotides read TGTGCCACCAGCAGGGGGGACAGGGGGCCTAAAGGGGGAGAGACCCAGTACTTC.